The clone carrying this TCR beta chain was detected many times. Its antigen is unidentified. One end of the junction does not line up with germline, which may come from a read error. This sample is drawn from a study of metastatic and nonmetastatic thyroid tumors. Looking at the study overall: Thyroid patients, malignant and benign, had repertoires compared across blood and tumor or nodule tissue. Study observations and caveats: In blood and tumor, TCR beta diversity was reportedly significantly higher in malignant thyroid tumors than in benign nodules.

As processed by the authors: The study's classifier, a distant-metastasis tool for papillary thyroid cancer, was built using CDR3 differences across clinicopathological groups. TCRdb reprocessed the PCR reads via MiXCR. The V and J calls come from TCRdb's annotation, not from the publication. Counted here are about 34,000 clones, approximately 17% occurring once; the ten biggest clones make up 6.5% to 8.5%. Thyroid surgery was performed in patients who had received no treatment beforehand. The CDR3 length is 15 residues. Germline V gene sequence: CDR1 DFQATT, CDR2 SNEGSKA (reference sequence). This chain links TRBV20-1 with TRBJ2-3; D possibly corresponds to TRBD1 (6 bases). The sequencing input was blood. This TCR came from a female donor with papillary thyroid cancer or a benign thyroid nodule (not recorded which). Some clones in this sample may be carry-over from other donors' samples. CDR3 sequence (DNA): TGCAGTGCTGGAGACCGGGGACACCTCACAGATACGCAGTATTTT. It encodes CSAGDRGHLTDTQYF.